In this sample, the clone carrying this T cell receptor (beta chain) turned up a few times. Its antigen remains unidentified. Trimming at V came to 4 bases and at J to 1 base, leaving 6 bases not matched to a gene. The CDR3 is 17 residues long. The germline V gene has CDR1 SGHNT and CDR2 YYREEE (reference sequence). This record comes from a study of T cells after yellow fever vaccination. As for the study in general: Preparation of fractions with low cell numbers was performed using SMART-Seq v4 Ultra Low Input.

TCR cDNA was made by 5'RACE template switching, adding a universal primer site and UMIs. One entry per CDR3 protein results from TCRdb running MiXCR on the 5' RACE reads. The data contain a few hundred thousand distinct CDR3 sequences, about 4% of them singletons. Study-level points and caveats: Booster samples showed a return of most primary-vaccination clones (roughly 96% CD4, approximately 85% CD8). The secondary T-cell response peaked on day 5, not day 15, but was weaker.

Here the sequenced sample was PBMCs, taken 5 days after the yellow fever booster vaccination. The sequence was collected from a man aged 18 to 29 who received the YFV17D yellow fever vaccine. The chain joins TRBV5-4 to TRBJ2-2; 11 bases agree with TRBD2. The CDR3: CASSPRLAGLNTGELFF. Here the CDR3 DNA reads TGTGCCAGCAGCCCTAGACTAGCGGGACTGAACACCGGGGAGCTGTTTTTT.